This entry is about one T cell receptor (beta chain). Its antigen is as yet unknown. These data belong to a study of Ad26.COV2.S vaccination and SARS-CoV-2 variants. Study summary: This donor came from the COV1001 trial of Ad26.COV2.S. Ad26.COV2.S given intramuscularly, once or twice 56 days apart.

The treatment is: 15 to 20 received Ad26.COV2.S at low or high dose, single or two shots; 5 received placebo; per-sample allocation not given. Collection of samples fell on day 63 after the first vaccine or placebo injection. Overall study results and limits: Spike-specific CD8+ and CD4+ T cell responses reportedly showed substantial breadth after vaccination. Spike-specific TCR breadth was greater in vaccine than placebo recipients.

Assay used: immunoSEQ multiplex PCR; TCRdb lists only in-frame clones, some missing. The repertoire holds roughly 460,000 clones, with roughly 87% as singletons. The CDR3 is 14 residues long. Germline values: CDR1 WSHSY, CDR2 SAAADI. The V and J ends lost 6 bases and 6 bases respectively, with 18 bases between them. Sequenced material: peripheral blood, taken in a trial of Ad26.COV2.S vaccine versus placebo. This rearrangement joins TRBV10-2 to TRBJ2-7; a possible D gene is TRBD1 (5 bases). This clonotype originated in a person aged 18-60 years who received the Ad26.COV2.S COVID-19 vaccine or a placebo. The CDR3 protein is CASSGRDDSSEQYF. The CDR3, as DNA: TGCGCCAGCAGCGGCAGAGATGACAGTAGCGAGCAGTACTTC.